Listed below are T cell receptor beta chains from one sample, sequenced in a study of T-cell memory formation after mild COVID-19. In TCRdb, the 5' RACE reads were re-called with MiXCR into one record per CDR3 protein. Of fewer than 700,000 distinct CDR3 sequences in the sample, 20% to 25% were seen once. The source material was PBMCs or a T cell subset sorted from them (not recorded which). The receptors here all came from an adult woman who had mild COVID-19 (a few samples of this study predate the infection). Cell type and time point are not known. The CDR3 runs from the conserved cysteine through the conserved F or W. Fields, in order: clone size, J gene, D gene, V gene, CDR3 protein, CDR3 DNA. A D gene is named only where the DNA matches it firmly. Clone size, where shown, is once, few, many, or a class for clones that have expanded.

size: few
J: TRBJ2-7
D: TRBD1
V: TRBV6-5
CDR3: CASRQGASYEQYF
DNA: TGTGCCTCCCGTCAGGGGGCTTCGTACGAGCAGTACTTC

size: .
J: TRBJ2-1
D: TRBD2
V: TRBV7-3
CDR3: CASSRTSGDDEQFF
DNA: TGTGCCAGCAGCCGTACTAGCGGTGATGATGAGCAGTTCTTC

size: .
J: TRBJ1-3
D: .
V: TRBV12-3/TRBV12-4
CDR3: CASSFVGLGSRSSGNTIYF
DNA: TGTGCCAGCAGTTTTGTTGGCCTCGGCAGTCGAAGCTCTGGAAACACCATATATTTT

size: few
J: TRBJ2-7
D: TRBD2
V: TRBV29-1
CDR3: CSVDGSGRGEQYF
DNA: TGCAGCGTTGACGGTAGCGGGAGGGGCGAGCAGTACTTC

size: .
J: TRBJ1-5
D: .
V: TRBV20-1
CDR3: CSARGGAHQPQHF
DNA: TGCAGTGCTAGAGGGGGGGCGCATCAGCCCCAGCATTTT

size: .
J: TRBJ2-5
D: TRBD2
V: TRBV6-5
CDR3: CASRRTWRLAGVETQYF
DNA: TGTGCCAGCAGACGTACTTGGCGACTAGCGGGAGTGGAGACCCAGTACTTC

size: .
J: TRBJ2-3
D: .
V: TRBV2
CDR3: CASSEAPRGTDTQYF
DNA: TGTGCCAGCAGTGAAGCCCCCCGAGGCACAGATACGCAGTATTTT

size: few
J: TRBJ1-5
D: .
V: TRBV7-2
CDR3: CASSSAVSGPQHF
DNA: TGTGCCAGCTCTAGCGCGGTGTCTGGGCCCCAGCATTTT

size: .
J: TRBJ2-7
D: TRBD2
V: TRBV29-1
CDR3: CSVGLAGVNEQYF
DNA: TGCAGCGTTGGACTAGCGGGAGTAAACGAGCAGTACTTC

size: few
J: TRBJ2-7
D: TRBD2
V: TRBV12-3/TRBV12-4
CDR3: CASAVAGGSYEQYF
DNA: TGTGCCAGCGCTGTAGCGGGAGGATCCTACGAGCAGTACTTC

size: many
J: TRBJ2-1
D: .
V: TRBV7-9
CDR3: CASSLTGTRGFYNEQFF
DNA: TGTGCCAGCAGCTTAACCGGGACAAGGGGATTCTACAATGAGCAGTTCTTC

size: .
J: TRBJ2-7
D: .
V: TRBV7-2
CDR3: CASSLSPTSSGYEQYF
DNA: TGTGCCAGCAGCTTAAGCCCGACTAGTTCAGGCTACGAGCAGTACTTC

size: few
J: TRBJ2-2
D: .
V: TRBV11-1
CDR3: CASSLVRGDTGELFF
DNA: TGTGCCAGCAGCTTAGTCAGGGGGGACACCGGGGAGCTGTTTTTT

size: few
J: TRBJ1-1
D: TRBD1
V: TRBV29-1
CDR3: CSASFGQGLEAFF
DNA: TGCAGCGCCTCCTTCGGACAGGGCCTTGAAGCTTTCTTT

size: .
J: TRBJ2-7
D: TRBD2
V: TRBV9
CDR3: CASSPLADAYEQYF
DNA: TGTGCCAGCAGCCCTCTAGCGGACGCCTACGAGCAGTACTTC

size: few
J: TRBJ2-1
D: .
V: TRBV20-1
CDR3: CSARDPSQNHNEQFF
DNA: TGCAGTGCTAGAGACCCGAGCCAAAACCACAATGAGCAGTTCTTC

size: .
J: TRBJ2-3
D: TRBD2
V: TRBV7-9
CDR3: CASSLSSGGRLGLTDTQYF
DNA: TGTGCCAGCAGCTTATCTAGCGGGGGACGTCTTGGTCTGACAGATACGCAGTATTTT

size: .
J: TRBJ2-1
D: .
V: TRBV7-2
CDR3: CASSLWFGNEQFF
DNA: TGTGCCAGCAGCTTATGGTTTGGGAATGAGCAGTTCTTC

size: many
J: TRBJ2-3
D: .
V: TRBV5-1
CDR3: CASSLVPGNTDTQYF
DNA: TGCGCCAGCAGCTTGGTTCCGGGGAACACAGATACGCAGTATTTT